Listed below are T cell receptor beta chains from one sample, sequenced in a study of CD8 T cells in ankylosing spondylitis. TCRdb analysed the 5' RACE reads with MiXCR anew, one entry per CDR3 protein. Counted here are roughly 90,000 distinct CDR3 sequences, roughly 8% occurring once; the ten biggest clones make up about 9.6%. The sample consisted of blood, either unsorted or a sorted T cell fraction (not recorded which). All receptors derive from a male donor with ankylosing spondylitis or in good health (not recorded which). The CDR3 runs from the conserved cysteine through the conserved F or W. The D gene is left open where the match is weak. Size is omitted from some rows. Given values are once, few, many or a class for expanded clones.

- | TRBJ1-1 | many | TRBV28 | CASSYTEAFF | TGTGCCAGCTCTTACACTGAAGCTTTCTTT
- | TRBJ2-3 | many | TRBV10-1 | CASSEGGTDTQYF | TGCGCCAGCAGTGAAGGTGGCACAGATACGCAGTATTTT
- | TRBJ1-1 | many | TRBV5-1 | CASSPGTGSYTEAFF | TGCGCCAGCAGCCCAGGCACAGGCTCATACACTGAAGCTTTCTTT
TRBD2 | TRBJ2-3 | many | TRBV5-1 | CASSPNSGMTDTQYF | TGCGCCAGCAGCCCAAATAGCGGGATGACAGATACGCAGTATTTT
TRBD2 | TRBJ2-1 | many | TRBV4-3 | CASSARYSGAYNEQFF | TGCGCCAGCAGCGCCCGATATAGCGGGGCCTACAATGAGCAGTTCTTC
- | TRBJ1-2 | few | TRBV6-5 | CASSYAAGSGYTF | TGTGCCAGCAGTTACGCGGCAGGGAGCGGCTACACCTTC
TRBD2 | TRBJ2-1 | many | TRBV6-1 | CASRESRGTSGYNEQFF | TGTGCCAGCAGAGAATCCCGTGGGACTAGCGGATACAATGAGCAGTTCTTC
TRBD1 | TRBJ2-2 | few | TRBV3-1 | CASSPRTGAVTGELFF | TGTGCCAGCAGCCCCCGGACAGGGGCGGTCACCGGGGAGCTGTTTTTT
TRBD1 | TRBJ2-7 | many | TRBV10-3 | CAISEFGGQASYEQYF | TGTGCCATCAGTGAGTTCGGGGGACAGGCCTCCTACGAGCAGTACTTC
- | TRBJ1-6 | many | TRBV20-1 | CSAGQGYSPLHF | TGCAGTGCAGGCCAGGGCTACTCACCCCTCCACTTT
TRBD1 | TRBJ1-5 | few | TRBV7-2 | CASSLDRSYYQPQHF | TGTGCCAGCAGCTTGGACAGGTCCTACTATCAGCCCCAGCATTTT
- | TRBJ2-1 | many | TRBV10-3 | CAISERGGGEQFF | TGTGCCATCAGTGAGCGAGGGGGAGGCGAGCAGTTCTTC
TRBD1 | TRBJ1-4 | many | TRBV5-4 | CASSFQAGGTTNEKLFF | TGTGCCAGCAGCTTCCAAGCAGGGGGGACGACTAATGAAAAACTGTTTTTT
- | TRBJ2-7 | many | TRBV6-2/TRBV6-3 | CASRRQASSYEQYF | TGTGCCAGCAGACGACAGGCCAGCTCCTACGAGCAGTACTTC
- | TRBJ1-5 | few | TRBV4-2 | CASSQETWGDGSNQPQHF | TGTGCCAGCAGCCAAGAAACGTGGGGGGACGGTAGCAATCAGCCCCAGCATTTT
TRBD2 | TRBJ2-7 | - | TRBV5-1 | CASRSGRASYEQYF | TGCGCCAGCAGAAGCGGGAGGGCCTCCTACGAGCAGTACTTC
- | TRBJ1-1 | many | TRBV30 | CAWSGGLGGSMNTEAFF | TGTGCCTGGAGTGGAGGCCTCGGGGGATCGATGAACACTGAAGCTTTCTTT
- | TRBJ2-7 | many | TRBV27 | CASSLFRSYEQYF | TGTGCCAGCAGTTTATTTCGCTCCTACGAGCAGTACTTC
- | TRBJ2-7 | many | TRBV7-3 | CASSAGLDYEQYF | TGTGCCAGCAGCGCCGGACTGGACTACGAGCAGTACTTC
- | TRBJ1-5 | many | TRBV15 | CATGRNQPQHF | TGTGCCACTGGTCGCAATCAGCCCCAGCATTTT
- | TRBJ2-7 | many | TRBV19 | CASSIGADTYEQYF | TGTGCCAGTAGTATAGGGGCAGATACCTACGAGCAGTACTTC
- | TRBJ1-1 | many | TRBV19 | CASSGTTNTEAFF | TGTGCCAGTAGTGGGACGACGAACACTGAAGCTTTCTTT
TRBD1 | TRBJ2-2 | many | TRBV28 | CASSPQGPNTGELFF | TGTGCCAGCAGTCCACAGGGGCCGAACACCGGGGAGCTGTTTTTT
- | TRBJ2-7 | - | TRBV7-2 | CASSLYRVRTYEQYF | TGTGCCAGCAGCTTATACAGGGTGAGAACCTACGAGCAGTACTTC
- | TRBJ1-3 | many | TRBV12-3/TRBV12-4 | CASSLSSGNTIYF | TGTGCCAGCTCCTTGAGCTCTGGAAACACCATATATTTT
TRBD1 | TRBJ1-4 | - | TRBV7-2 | CASSSVTGGREKLFF | TGCGCCAGCAGCTCAGTTACAGGGGGCAGGGAAAAACTGTTTTTT
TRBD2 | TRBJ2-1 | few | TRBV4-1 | CASSHTSGRSSYNEQFF | TGCGCCAGCAGCCATACTAGCGGGAGAAGCTCCTACAATGAGCAGTTCTTC
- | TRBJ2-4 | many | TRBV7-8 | CASTNVGGVGAKNIQYF | TGTGCCAGCACCAACGTTGGGGGTGTAGGAGCCAAAAACATTCAGTACTTC
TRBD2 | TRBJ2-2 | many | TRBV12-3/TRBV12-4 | CASRGGGNTGELFF | TGTGCCAGCAGGGGGGGGGGGAACACCGGGGAGCTGTTTTTT
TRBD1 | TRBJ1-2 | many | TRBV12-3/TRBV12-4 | CASSPEGTGIFYGYTF | TGTGCCAGCAGCCCCGAGGGGACAGGGATTTTCTATGGCTACACCTTC
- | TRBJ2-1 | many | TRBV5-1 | CASSARGRPTREQFF | TGCGCCAGCAGCGCCAGGGGACGGCCGACACGGGAGCAGTTCTTC
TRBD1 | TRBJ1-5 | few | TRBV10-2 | CASSEWTGDNQPQHF | TGCGCCAGCAGTGAGTGGACAGGGGACAATCAGCCCCAGCATTTT
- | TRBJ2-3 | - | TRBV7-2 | CASSLAPPGAIYTSTDTQYF | TGTGCCAGCAGCTTAGCCCCCCCGGGAGCGATATACACTAGCACAGATACGCAGTATTTT
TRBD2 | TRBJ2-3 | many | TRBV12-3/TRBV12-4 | CASSGLAGGSQYF | TGTGCCAGCAGTGGTCTAGCGGGAGGATCGCAGTATTTT
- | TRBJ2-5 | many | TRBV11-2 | CASSPITVRTQYF | TGTGCCAGCAGCCCCATTACCGTACGGACCCAGTACTTC
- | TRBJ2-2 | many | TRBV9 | CASSQGAGTGELFF | TGTGCCAGCAGCCAAGGGGCGGGGACCGGGGAGCTGTTTTTT
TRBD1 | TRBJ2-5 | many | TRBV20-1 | CSALGQGTQETQYF | TGCAGTGCTCTTGGACAGGGGACCCAAGAGACCCAGTACTTC
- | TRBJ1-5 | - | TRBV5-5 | CASSSQGFGQPQHF | TGTGCCAGCAGCTCCCAAGGGTTCGGGCAGCCCCAGCATTTT
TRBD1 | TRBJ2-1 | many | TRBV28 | CASRTGSLYNEQFF | TGTGCCAGCAGGACAGGGTCCCTGTACAATGAGCAGTTCTTC
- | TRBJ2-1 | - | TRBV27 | CASSNPQGSNEQFF | TGTGCCAGCAGCAACCCCCAAGGGTCCAATGAGCAGTTCTTC
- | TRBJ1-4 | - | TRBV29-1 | CSVEELESVDEKLFF | TGCAGCGTTGAAGAGCTAGAGAGTGTGGATGAAAAACTGTTTTTT
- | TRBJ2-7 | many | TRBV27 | CASSSPWGDEQYF | TGTGCCAGCAGTTCCCCCTGGGGGGACGAGCAGTACTTC
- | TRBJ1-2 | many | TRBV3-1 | CASSQAAYGYTF | TGTGCCAGCAGCCAAGCGGCCTATGGCTACACCTTC
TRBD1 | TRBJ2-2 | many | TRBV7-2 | CASSPGGGRTGELFF | TGTGCCAGCAGCCCAGGGGGCGGCCGGACCGGGGAGCTGTTTTTT
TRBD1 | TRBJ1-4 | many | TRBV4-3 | CASSQNTGEGEKLFF | TGCGCCAGCAGCCAAAATACAGGGGAGGGTGAAAAACTGTTTTTT